A selection of T cell receptor beta chains follows, all from one sample in a study of Graves' ophthalmopathy and Graves' hyperthyroidism. TCRdb used MiXCR to reprocess the multiplex PCR reads, holding one entry per CDR3 protein. The sample yields around 1.1 million distinct CDR3 sequences, roughly two fifths seen once. Sequenced input: peripheral blood or thyroid tissue (not recorded which). These receptors were obtained from an adult man with Graves' hyperthyroidism. CDR3s include the opening cysteine and the closing phenylalanine or tryptophan. D genes are given only for firm matches. Size tells how often a clone was seen (once, few, many) or the class of an expanded clone, and some rows leave it out.

j_gene	abundance	v_gene	d_gene	CDR3nt	CDR3aa
TRBJ1-4	few	TRBV29-1	NA	TGCAGCGTTACGGACCCCGGTAATGAAAAACTGTTTTTT	CSVTDPGNEKLFF
TRBJ1-6	many	TRBV10-3	TRBD1	TGTGCCATCAGTGAAATGGACAGGCTGAATTCACCCCTCCACTTT	CAISEMDRLNSPLHF
TRBJ1-2	NA	TRBV10-2	NA	TGCGCCAGCAGTGAGCCGGACAGTTTATTTTCTGGGCCGCGCAATGGCTACACCTTC	CASSEPDSLFSGPRNGYTF
TRBJ2-7	NA	TRBV20-1	TRBD2	TGCAGTGCTAGGGGGACTAGCGACAGGGAGTACTTC	CSARGTSDREYF
TRBJ2-7	NA	TRBV11-2	TRBD1	TGTGCCAGCAGCTTCCGGCAGACAGGGGATGGCTCCTACGAGCAGTACTTC	CASSFRQTGDGSYEQYF
TRBJ1-4	NA	TRBV12-3/TRBV12-4	NA	TGTGCCACCAAGGGGCCCGCCGGTGAAAAACTGTTTTTT	CATKGPAGEKLFF
TRBJ1-4	many	TRBV10-3	TRBD1	TGTGCCATCAGTGAGTCGTACCAGGGGGATAAGGAAAAACTGTTTTTT	CAISESYQGDKEKLFF
TRBJ2-2	few	TRBV12-3/TRBV12-4	TRBD1	TGTGCCAGCAGTTTTCCTGGGACAGGCGGGGAGCTGTTTTTT	CASSFPGTGGELFF
TRBJ2-7	many	TRBV2	NA	TGTGCCAGCAGTGAAGCCCGGGACTACGAGCAGTACTTC	CASSEARDYEQYF
TRBJ1-1	NA	TRBV7-8	NA	TGTGCCAGCAGCCTTCATGCGAACACTGAAGCTTTCTTT	CASSLHANTEAFF
TRBJ2-5	NA	TRBV10-3	NA	TGTGCCATCAGTGAGCGGGGACAAGAGACCCGGTACTTC	CAISERGQETRYF
TRBJ1-2	NA	TRBV10-2	TRBD1	TGCGCCAGCAGAAGCCTTGGGGCAGGGGGTAGCAATAACTATGGCTACACCTTC	CASRSLGAGGSNNYGYTF
TRBJ1-1	NA	TRBV15	NA	TGTGCCACCAGGGAAGCTTTCTTT	CATREAFF
TRBJ1-4	NA	TRBV12-3/TRBV12-4	NA	TGTGCCAGCACCAGGGGAACTAATGAAAAACTGTTTTTT	CASTRGTNEKLFF
TRBJ2-7	NA	TRBV7-9	NA	TGTGCCAGCAGCCCCAGGGGTACCCTCCTGCCTCAGTACTTC	CASSPRGTLLPQYF
TRBJ2-7	NA	TRBV5-1	NA	TGCGCCAGCGGCTTGGGCGGGGGCCCTCCTGGCGAGCAGTACTTC	CASGLGGGPPGEQYF
TRBJ1-1	NA	TRBV18	NA	TGTGCCAGCTCACCCCCCGGGCCACGGAGGACTGAAGCTTTCTTT	CASSPPGPRRTEAFF
TRBJ1-1	NA	TRBV15	NA	TGTGCCACCAGCAGAGATGTCACTCAGGTTGAAGCCTTCTTT	CATSRDVTQVEAFF
TRBJ2-7	many	TRBV29-1	NA	TGCAGCGTGTCGGGCGGCAGGTCCTACGAGCAGTACTTC	CSVSGGRSYEQYF
TRBJ2-7	few	TRBV2	TRBD1	TGTGCCAGCAGAGTGAAGGTGGGACAGGGGGTTCACGAGCAGTACTTC	CASRVKVGQGVHEQYF
TRBJ2-3	once	TRBV14	TRBD1	TGTGCCAGCAGCCGCGACAGGGGATCAGATACGCAGTATTTT	CASSRDRGSDTQYF
TRBJ1-4	NA	TRBV7-9	NA	TGTGCCAGCAGCTTAAATCGGGGAGAAAAACTGTTTTTT	CASSLNRGEKLFF
TRBJ2-7	many	TRBV7-2	NA	TGTGCCAGCAGCCTATGGGACGACGGTTCCGAGCAGTACTTC	CASSLWDDGSEQYF
TRBJ2-7	few	TRBV29-1	NA	TGCAGCGTTGAATCAGGGACTCTTAATTTTCCCGAGCAGTACTTC	CSVESGTLNFPEQYF
TRBJ2-5	many	TRBV20-1	NA	TGCAGTGCTACTCAGGGAGATTGGACCCAGTACTTC	CSATQGDWTQYF
TRBJ1-2	NA	TRBV29-1	NA	TGCAGCGTGGGGGCAGGCCCTAACTATGGCTACACCTTC	CSVGAGPNYGYTF
TRBJ1-4	many	TRBV6-5	NA	TGTGCCAGCAGTTACGGGTCGTTGGCTGAAAAACTGTTTTTT	CASSYGSLAEKLFF
TRBJ1-5	few	TRBV27	NA	TGTGCCAGCAGTCATTATAGCAATCAGCCCCAGCATTTT	CASSHYSNQPQHF
TRBJ2-7	many	TRBV28	NA	TGTGCCAGCAGCTTCCTTGGGGAGGAATCGTACTACGAGCAGTACTTC	CASSFLGEESYYEQYF